The 20 T cell receptor beta chains below all came from one sample that was sequenced in a study of T-cell memory formation after mild COVID-19. In TCRdb, the 5' RACE reads were re-called with MiXCR into one record per CDR3 protein. The profile shows about 160,000 distinct CDR3 sequences, 25% to 40% of them singletons. The sequencing sample was made of PBMCs or a T cell subset sorted from them (not recorded which). These receptor sequences come from an adult woman who had mild COVID-19 (a few samples of this study predate the infection). Cell type and time point are not known.

V usage is TRBV15 and J usage is TRBJ2-1; D remains unclear. Germline CDR1 LNHNV, CDR2 YYDKDF (reference sequence). Trimming shortened V by 1 base and J by 5 bases, and 12 bases separated the two germline ends. The CDR3 covers 15 residues. CDR3 residues: CATSRGLGVNNEQFF. CDR3 in DNA: TGTGCCACCAGCAGAGGTCTTGGGGTTAACAATGAGCAGTTCTTC.

The rearrangement joins TRBV4-3 to TRBJ1-2, with 7 bases lining up with TRBD1. V lost 4 bases, J lost 0 bases, and 8 bases stayed unmatched. Germline V CDR1 and CDR2: LGHNA, YSLEER. CDR3 length: 16 residues. The CDR3 DNA sequence: TGCGCCAGCAGCCCTAACCCTGGACAGGCTAACTATGGCTACACCTTC. Amino acids: CASSPNPGQANYGYTF.

The chain couples TRBV6-5 to TRBJ2-5; a possible D gene is TRBD2 (7 bases). The CDR3 sequence is 15 residues long. CDR1 is MNHEY and CDR2 is SVGAGI in the germline V gene. V gave up 8 bases and J gave up 2 bases, with 18 bases separating them. The CDR3 sequence is CASYRVGGGQETQYF. CDR3 DNA: TGTGCCAGCTATAGGGTGGGAGGGGGACAAGAGACCCAGTACTTC.

V and J are TRBV29-1 and TRBJ2-7; possible D gene TRBD1, 5 bases. In germline, CDR1 is SQVTM, CDR2 ANQGSEA. This CDR3 is built from 12 residues. The V end lost 3 bases, the J end lost 1 base, and 7 bases lay between the germline ends. The CDR3 DNA is TGCAGCGTTGATACAGGTTCCTACGAGCAGTACTTC. It codes for CSVDTGSYEQYF.

The chain employs TRBV7-6 and TRBJ2-7; 10 bases agree with TRBD2. The V gene end was trimmed by 0 bases and the J gene end by 7 bases; junction bases not matched to a gene: 9. In germline, CDR1 is SGHVS, CDR2 FNYEAQ. This CDR3 is built from 16 residues. CDR3 coding DNA: TGTGCCAGCAGCTTAGCGCCTAGCGGGGGCATGGGGGAGCAGTACTTC. Translated, it gives CASSLAPSGGMGEQYF.

The J gene is TRBJ1-4, the V gene TRBV9; no definite D call. The germline CDR1 and CDR2 sequences are SGDLS and YYNGEE. The CDR3 is 12 residues long. Trimming removed 5 bases from V and 6 bases from J, with 8 bases in between. This chain's CDR3 is CASSKNDEKLFF. The CDR3, as DNA: TGTGCCAGCAGTAAAAATGATGAAAAACTGTTTTTT.

The chain carries TRBV9 and TRBJ2-5; TRBD1 might be the D (6 bases). Germline V gene sequence: CDR1 SGDLS, CDR2 YYNGEE. Trimming shortened V by 0 bases and J by 5 bases, and 20 bases separated the two germline ends. The CDR3 covers 17 residues. The CDR3 spells CASSVAGTSDVRETQYF. The CDR3 DNA sequence: TGTGCCAGCAGCGTAGCCGGGACATCCGATGTTCGGGAGACCCAGTACTTC.

The chain recombines TRBV18 with TRBJ1-2, with no clear D. This CDR3 is 12 amino acids long. Trimming removed 3 bases from V and 8 bases from J, with 10 bases in between. Germline-derived CDR1 and CDR2 are KGHSH and LQKENI. The CDR3 reads CASSPDQSGYTF. The CDR3 DNA reads as TGTGCCAGCTCACCTGACCAATCGGGCTACACCTTC.

This clonotype showed up just a few times. The rearrangement links TRBV6-5 to TRBJ2-5, with D unclear. With 4 bases removed from V and 5 bases from J, the gap between germline ends came to 11 bases. CDR3 size: 13 residues. Germline CDR1 is MNHEY and CDR2 is SVGAGI. In DNA, the CDR3 is TGTGCCAGCAGTTTACGGTCATGGGAGACCCAGTACTTC. Translating gives CASSLRSWETQYF.

In this sample, this clonotype turned up many times. This sequence joins TRBV20-1 and TRBJ2-1; D unresolved. The V gene's germline CDR1 is DFQATT and CDR2 SNEGSKA (reference sequence). The CDR3 totals 12 residues. The V end lost 6 bases, the J end lost 0 bases, and 6 bases lay between the germline ends. The CDR3 sequence is CSALVSYNEQFF. CDR3 DNA: TGCAGTGCCCTGGTCTCCTACAATGAGCAGTTCTTC.

This clonotype has a handful of counts. The DNA for the CDR3 is TGCGCCAGTACGCGGTGGGCGGGAGAGGCAGATACGCAGTATTTT. Amino acids: CASTRWAGEADTQYF. This chain uses TRBV5-1 with TRBJ2-3; the match to TRBD2 covers 7 bases. Looked up from germline, CDR1 is SGHRS and CDR2 is YFSETQ. This CDR3 spans 15 amino acids. V dropped 8 bases and J dropped 4; count of bases not matched to a gene: 13.

This clonotype has more than one count but fewer than ten. This CDR3 reads CASSLSRPPQETQYF. In DNA form, the CDR3 reads TGCGCCAGCAGCTTGTCGAGGCCCCCACAAGAGACCCAGTACTTC. The V and J genes are TRBV5-1 and TRBJ2-5; D unresolved. The CDR3 is made up of 15 amino acids. With 1 base removed from V and 2 bases from J, the gap between germline ends came to 12 bases. In germline, CDR1 is SGHRS, CDR2 YFSETQ.

This clonotype was counted at least ten times. The chain couples TRBV18 to TRBJ2-3; D tentatively fits TRBD1 or TRBD2 (6 bases each). CDR1 and CDR2 from the germline V gene are KGHSH and LQKENI. Trimming stripped 3 bases from V and 3 bases from J, with 13 bases between. The CDR3 covers 15 residues. The CDR3 coding sequence is TGTGCCAGCTCACCGGGGGGCAGGACGACAGATACGCAGTATTTT. Translation: CASSPGGRTTDTQYF. The variable domain in full, completed from reference TRBV18 and TRBJ2-3, reads NAGVMQNPRHLVRRRGQEARLRCSPMKGHSHVYWYRQLPEEGLKFMVYLQKENIIDESGMPKERFSAEFPKEGPSILRIQQVVRGDSAAYFCASSPGGRTTDTQYFGPGTRLTVL.

The V and J genes are TRBV27 and TRBJ2-1, with D unclear. This CDR3 is 13 amino acids long. The V gene lost 4 bases and the J gene lost 10 bases, with 14 bases spanning the gap. CDR1 is MNHEY and CDR2 is SMNVEV in the germline V gene (reference sequence). DNA of the CDR3: TGTGCCAGCAGTTGGGGTTTTGGGCCGGAGCAGTTCTTC. Residues: CASSWGFGPEQFF.

CDR3 coding DNA: TGTGCCAGCAAAAATAGGGGCGGGAACACTGAAGCTTTCTTT. This sequence encodes CASKNRGGNTEAFF. The chain combines TRBV25-1 with TRBJ1-1; a possible D gene is TRBD1 (5 bases). CDR1 is MGHDK, CDR2 SYGVNS, per germline. V lost 7 bases to trimming and J lost 1 base, with 13 bases between them. This CDR3 has 14 amino acids.

The J gene is TRBJ2-3, the V gene TRBV24-1; maybe TRBD2 (5 bases). The CDR3 is 13 residues long. Germline V gene lookup returns CDR1 KGHDR and CDR2 SFDVKD. Trimming removed 8 bases at V and 2 bases at J, with 10 bases between. The CDR3 is CATMEEITDTQYF. The CDR3 DNA reads TGTGCCACCATGGAGGAGATCACAGATACGCAGTATTTT.

The rearrangement joins TRBV28 to TRBJ2-7; D may be TRBD1 (5 bases). The germline V and J ends were trimmed by 0 bases and 6 bases, with 9 bases remaining between them. This CDR3 spans 13 amino acids. CDR1 and CDR2 from the germline V gene are MDHEN and SYDVKM. The CDR3 is CASSLWSGREQYF. DNA of the CDR3: TGTGCCAGCAGTTTATGGTCAGGGCGCGAGCAGTACTTC.

This clonotype was seen only a few times. The chain carries TRBV11-2 and TRBJ2-3; a weak D match, TRBD1 (6 bases). The V gene lost 0 bases and the J gene lost 9 bases, with 10 bases spanning the gap. The CDR3 runs 13 residues. The germline V gene encodes CDR1 SGHAT and CDR2 FQNNGV. Here the CDR3 DNA reads TGTGCCAGCAGCTTAGAGTGGCAGGGGACGCAGTATTTT. Translating gives CASSLEWQGTQYF.

This chain links TRBV2 with TRBJ2-1; 15 bases match TRBD2. Germline trimming cut 6 bases from V and 9 bases from J; bases unmatched to any gene: 3. The CDR3 is made up of 14 amino acids. The germline gives CDR1 SNHLY, CDR2 FYNNEI. The DNA of the CDR3 is TGTGCCAGCAGACCGGGACTAGCGGGAGGTGAGCAGTTCTTC. This sequence encodes CASRPGLAGGEQFF.

This clonotype turned up a few times. The J gene is TRBJ1-2, the V gene TRBV7-2; D ambiguous. V dropped 5 bases and J dropped 0 bases, with 13 bases sitting between them. The CDR3 contains 15 residues. The germline V gene has CDR1 SGHTA and CDR2 FQGNSA. This CDR3 is CASSLRALANYGYTF. CDR3 nucleotide sequence: TGTGCCAGCAGCCTCCGGGCCCTAGCTAACTATGGCTACACCTTC. The full variable domain, rest sourced from reference TRBV7-2 and TRBJ1-2, is GAGVSQSPSNKVTEKGKDVELRCDPISGHTALYWYRQSLGQGLEFLIYFQGNSAPDKSGLPSDRFSAERTGGSVSTLTIQRTQQEDSAVYLCASSLRALANYGYTFGSGTRLTVV.